The rows below give T cell receptor beta chains drawn from one sample of a study of blood T cell repertoires in COVID-19. Here immunoSEQ multiplex PCR was the method, and the copy in TCRdb shows in-frame clones only, minus some. The table includes over 85,000 clones, nearly 80% detected once. The specimen sequenced was peripheral blood. The receptors were gathered from an elderly woman with active or convalescent COVID-19. Each CDR3 is given with its conserved first and last residue. Each record gives: J gene, D gene, V gene, clone size, CDR3 protein, CDR3 DNA. A D gene is named only where the DNA matches it firmly. Clone size is given for some rows only: seen once, a few or many times, or a class if the clone is expanded.

TRBJ1-2,-,TRBV11-2,-,CASSLDFGGGYTF,TGTGCCAGCAGCTTAGATTTCGGGGGGGGCTACACCTTC
TRBJ1-1,-,TRBV6-1,-,CASSEQANTEAFF,TGTGCCAGCAGTGAACAGGCGAACACTGAAGCTTTCTTT
TRBJ1-2,-,TRBV19,-,CASSIQGVWYGYTF,TGTGCCAGTAGTATTCAAGGGGTGTGGTATGGCTACACCTTC
TRBJ1-2,TRBD1,TRBV6-5,-,CASGRQGLYYGYTF,TGTGCCAGCGGAAGACAGGGGCTCTACTATGGCTACACCTTC
TRBJ2-7,TRBD2,TRBV10-1,once,CASSDSGAGYEQYF,TGCGCCAGCAGTGACAGCGGGGCAGGATACGAGCAGTACTTC
TRBJ2-7,TRBD1,TRBV7-9,-,CASSPRDRTYEQYF,TGTGCCAGCAGTCCGAGGGACAGGACCTACGAGCAGTACTTC
TRBJ2-7,TRBD1,TRBV4-1,few,CASSHENRGFHEQYF,TGCGCCAGCAGCCACGAAAACAGGGGTTTCCACGAGCAGTACTTC
TRBJ1-2,TRBD1,TRBV19,-,CASSRQGAYGYTF,TGTGCCAGTAGTAGACAGGGGGCGTATGGCTACACCTTC
TRBJ2-7,-,TRBV3-1/TRBV3-2,-,CASSQHGTGRMREQYF,TGTGCCAGCAGCCAACACGGGACGGGGAGGATGAGGGAGCAGTACTTC
TRBJ1-5,-,TRBV5-1,-,CASSLDVRERGPQHF,TGCGCCAGCAGCTTGGATGTTAGAGAAAGGGGACCCCAGCATTTT
TRBJ1-2,TRBD1,TRBV4-2,-,CASSQDSGARGVGYGYTF,TGTGCCAGCAGCCAAGATTCGGGGGCCAGGGGGGTTGGCTATGGCTACACCTTC
TRBJ1-5,-,TRBV28,-,CARSGGGTRGNQPQHF,TGTGCCCGCAGTGGGGGGGGGACAAGGGGCAATCAGCCCCAGCATTTT
TRBJ1-5,TRBD1,TRBV4-3,-,CASSQGQGWNQPQHF,TGCGCCAGCAGCCAAGGACAGGGGTGGAATCAGCCCCAGCATTTT
TRBJ2-7,TRBD2,TRBV18,-,CASSTGTGGTYEQYF,TGTGCCAGCTCAACCGGGACGGGGGGAACCTACGAGCAGTACTTC
TRBJ1-6,TRBD1,TRBV15,once,CATSLPGTVHPPLHF,TGTGCCACCAGCCTCCCCGGGACAGTACATCCACCCCTCCACTTT